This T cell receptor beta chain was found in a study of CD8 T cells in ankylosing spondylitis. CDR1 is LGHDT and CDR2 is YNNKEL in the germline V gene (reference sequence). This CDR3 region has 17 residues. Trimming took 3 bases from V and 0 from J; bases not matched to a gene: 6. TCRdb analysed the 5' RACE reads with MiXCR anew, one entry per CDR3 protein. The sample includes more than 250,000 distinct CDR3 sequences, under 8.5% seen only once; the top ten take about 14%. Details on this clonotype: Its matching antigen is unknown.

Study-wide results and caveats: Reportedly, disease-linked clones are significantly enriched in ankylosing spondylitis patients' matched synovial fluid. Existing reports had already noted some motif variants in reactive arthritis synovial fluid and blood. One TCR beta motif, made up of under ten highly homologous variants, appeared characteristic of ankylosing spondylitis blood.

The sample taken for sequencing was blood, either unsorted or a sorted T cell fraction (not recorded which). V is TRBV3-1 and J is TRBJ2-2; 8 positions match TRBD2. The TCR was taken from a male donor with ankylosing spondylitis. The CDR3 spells CASSHPTSGANTGELFF. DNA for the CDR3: TGTGCCAGCAGCCATCCTACTAGCGGCGCGAACACCGGGGAGCTGTTTTTT.